The 10 T cell receptor beta chains given below trace back to one sample, sequenced in a study of T cells in Graves' hyperthyroidism and ophthalmopathy. RNA transcripts provided the source from which TCR beta CDR3 regions were amplified. In the first-round RT-PCR of the TCR CDR3, the HTBI primer set was used. A single record per CDR3 protein comes from TCRdb applying MiXCR to the multiplex PCR reads. This table holds roughly 510,000 distinct CDR3 sequences, 40% to 50% found once. The sample was peripheral blood or thyroid tissue (not recorded which). The receptors stem from an adult woman with Graves' disease, either hyperthyroidism or ophthalmopathy (not recorded which).

The gene calls are TRBV2 and TRBJ1-5; D is ambiguous. The V end lost 11 bases, the J end lost 2 bases, and 13 bases lay between the germline ends. CDR1 is SNHLY and CDR2 is FYNNEI in the germline V gene. The CDR3 sequence is 13 residues long. DNA of the CDR3: TGTGCCGTCTCGCGGGCCGGCAATCAGCCCCAGCATTTT. Translated, it gives CAVSRAGNQPQHF.

This rearrangement joins TRBV6-5 to TRBJ1-4; D uncertain. Between the trimmed V and J ends, which lost 8 bases and 0 bases, there was a span of 13 bases. CDR1 is MNHEY, CDR2 SVGAGI, per germline. The CDR3 contains 15 residues. The CDR3 loop is CASSLDLPTNEKLFF. The CDR3 DNA reads TGTGCCAGCTCGTTGGACCTGCCAACTAATGAAAAACTGTTTTTT.

This clonotype has ten or more counts. The chain has TRBV10-3 and TRBJ1-4; D remains ambiguous. This CDR3 contains 16 residues. Germline CDR1 is ENHRY and CDR2 is SYGVKD. The V and J ends lost 6 bases and 2 bases respectively, with 16 bases between them. The CDR3 DNA reads TGTGCCATCAGCCCGGGAGGGTTCGGGACTAATGAAAAACTGTTTTTT. Protein product: CAISPGGFGTNEKLFF.

This clonotype came up a few times. The rearrangement uses TRBV2 and TRBJ1-4, with D uncertain. The CDR3 is made up of 12 amino acids. Germline CDR1 SNHLY, CDR2 FYNNEI. V lost 3 bases and J 7 bases, leaving 6 bases between the germline ends. In nucleotides, the CDR3 is TGTGCCAGCAGTGACGAGCGTGAAAAACTGTTTTTT. Its translation is CASSDEREKLFF.

The chain employs TRBV6-4 and TRBJ2-1, with D unresolved. V lost 2 bases and J lost 3, with 11 bases in between. The length of the CDR3 is 15 residues. Germline V lookup: CDR1 MRHNA, CDR2 SNTAGT. The CDR3 nucleotides are TGTGCCAGCAGTGACAAGGCAGGCGACTACAATGAGCAGTTCTTC. Translated: CASSDKAGDYNEQFF.

At least ten counts were recorded for this clonotype. This chain uses TRBV10-2 with TRBJ1-5; weak D call: TRBD1 (6 bases). Trimming took 6 bases from V and 5 from J, leaving 14 bases between them. This CDR3 region has 14 residues. CDR1 is WSHSY and CDR2 is SAAADI in the germline V gene. The CDR3 spells CASSPQGTHQPQHF. In DNA form, the CDR3 reads TGCGCCAGCAGCCCACAGGGAACCCATCAGCCCCAGCATTTT.

This clonotype was seen once. The chain is built from TRBV29-1 and TRBJ2-5; possibly TRBD1 for D (6 bases). V lost 2 bases and J lost 4, with 17 bases in between. The CDR3 is made up of 15 amino acids. Germline loops: CDR1 SQVTM, CDR2 ANQGSEA. DNA of the CDR3: TGCAGCGTTGAACTACAGGGTAGTAGTGCAGAGACCCAGTACTTC. Translated, it gives CSVELQGSSAETQYF.

This clonotype came up a few times. V and J are TRBV6-1 and TRBJ1-1, with 8 bases lining up with TRBD1. The V and J ends lost 3 bases and 4 bases, in that order; junction bases with no gene match: 4. The CDR3 totals 14 residues. Germline V gene sequence: CDR1 MNHNS, CDR2 SASEGT. CDR3 protein: CASSDWQGATEAFF. In DNA form, the CDR3 reads TGTGCCAGCAGTGATTGGCAGGGGGCCACTGAAGCTTTCTTT.

The rearrangement uses TRBV10-3 and TRBJ2-5; possible D gene TRBD1, 6 bases. Per germline, CDR1 ENHRY and CDR2 SYGVKD. Trimming took off 10 bases at V and 4 bases at J, with 22 bases between the two ends. CDR3 length: 15 residues. The CDR3 nucleotides are TGTGCCAGCAGCCAAGATCCGGACAGTCGAGAGACCCAGTACTTC. It translates to CASSQDPDSRETQYF.

V usage is TRBV7-9 and J usage is TRBJ1-4; unclear D gene. The CDR3 spans 16 residues. The V and J ends lost 8 bases and 0 bases respectively, with 16 bases between them. The germline gives CDR1 SEHNR, CDR2 FQNEAQ (reference sequence). The CDR3 region is CASSPLKGATNEKLFF. The CDR3 coding sequence is TGTGCCAGCTCACCACTCAAGGGTGCAACTAATGAAAAACTGTTTTTT.